This entry describes one TCR beta chain. Running of the assay took place at deep level. This table comes from immunoSEQ multiplex PCR, and its TCRdb copy is limited to in-frame clones, with some not included. The sample includes roughly 2.2 million clones, roughly 90% seen only once; the top ten take about 0.36%. These data belong to a study of shared clonotypes between healthy human individuals. V lost 4 bases and J 1 base, leaving 11 bases between the germline ends. The length of the CDR3 is 14 residues. Germline V gives CDR1 SQVTM, CDR2 ANQGSEA. This TCR was recovered from a man aged 18 to 29 in good health. Some clones in this sample may be carry-over from other donors' samples. This rearrangement joins TRBV29-1 to TRBJ2-1; D is ambiguous. The source material was naive CD4+ T cells from PBMCs. Subset defined: CD45RA+ positively selected. As DNA, the CDR3 is TGCAGCGTTGCAGTGCGACTTTCCTACAATGAGCAGTTCTTC. This translates into CSVAVRLSYNEQFF.